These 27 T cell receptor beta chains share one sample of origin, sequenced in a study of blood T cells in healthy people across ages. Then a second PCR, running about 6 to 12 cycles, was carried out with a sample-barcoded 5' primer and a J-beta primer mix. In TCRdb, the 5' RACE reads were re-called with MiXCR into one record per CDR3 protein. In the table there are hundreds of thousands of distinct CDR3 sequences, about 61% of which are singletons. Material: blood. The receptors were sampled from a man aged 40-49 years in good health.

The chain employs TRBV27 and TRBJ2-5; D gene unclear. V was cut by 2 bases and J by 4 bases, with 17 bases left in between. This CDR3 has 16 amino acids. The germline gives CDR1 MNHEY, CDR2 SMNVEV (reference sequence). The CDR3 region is CASSLTSLGSRETQYF. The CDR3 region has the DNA TGTGCCAGCAGTTTAACATCGCTGGGCAGCCGAGAGACCCAGTACTTC.

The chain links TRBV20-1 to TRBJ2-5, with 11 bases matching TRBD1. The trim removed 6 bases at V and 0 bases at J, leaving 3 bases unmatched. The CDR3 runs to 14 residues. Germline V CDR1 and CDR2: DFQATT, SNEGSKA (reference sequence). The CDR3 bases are TGCAGTGCCGGGACAGGGGGGTACCAAGAGACCCAGTACTTC. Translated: CSAGTGGYQETQYF.

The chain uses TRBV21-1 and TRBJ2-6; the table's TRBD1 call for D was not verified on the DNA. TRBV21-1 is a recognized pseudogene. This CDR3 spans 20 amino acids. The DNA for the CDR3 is TGTGCCAGCACATACTCAGGAGAGGACAGGGGGCAAACTGGGGCCAACGTCCTGACTTTC. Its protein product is CASTYSGEDRGQTGANVLTF.

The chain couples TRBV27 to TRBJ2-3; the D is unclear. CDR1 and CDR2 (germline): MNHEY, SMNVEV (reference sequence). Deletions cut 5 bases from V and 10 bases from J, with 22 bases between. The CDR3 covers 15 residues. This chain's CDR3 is CASSLLTAQARSQYF. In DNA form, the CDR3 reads TGTGCCAGCAGTCTCTTAACGGCCCAGGCTCGATCGCAGTATTTT.

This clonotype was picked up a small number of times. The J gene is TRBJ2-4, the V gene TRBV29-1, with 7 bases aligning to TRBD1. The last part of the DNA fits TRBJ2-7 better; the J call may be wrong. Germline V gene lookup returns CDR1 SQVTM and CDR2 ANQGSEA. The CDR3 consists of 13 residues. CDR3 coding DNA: TGCAGCGTTCAGGGGGTCTTTTCCTACGAGCAGTACTTC. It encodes CSVQGVFSYEQYF.

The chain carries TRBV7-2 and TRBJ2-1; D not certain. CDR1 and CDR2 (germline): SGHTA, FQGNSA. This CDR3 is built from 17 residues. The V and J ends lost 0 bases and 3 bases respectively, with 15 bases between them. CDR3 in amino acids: CASSLALPGPVYNEQFF. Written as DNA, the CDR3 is TGTGCCAGCAGCTTAGCGCTGCCCGGGCCCGTCTACAATGAGCAGTTCTTC. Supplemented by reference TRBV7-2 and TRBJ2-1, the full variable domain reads GAGVSQSPSNKVTEKGKDVELRCDPISGHTALYWYRQSLGQGLEFLIYFQGNSAPDKSGLPSDRFSAERTGGSVSTLTIQRTQQEDSAVYLCASSLALPGPVYNEQFFGPGTRLTVL.

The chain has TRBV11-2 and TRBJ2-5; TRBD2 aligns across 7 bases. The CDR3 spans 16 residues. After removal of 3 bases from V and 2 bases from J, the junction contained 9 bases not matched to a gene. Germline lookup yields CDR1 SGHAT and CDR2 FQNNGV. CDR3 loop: CASSFIAGGTQETQYF. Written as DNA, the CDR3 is TGTGCCAGCAGCTTCATAGCGGGCGGTACTCAAGAGACCCAGTACTTC.

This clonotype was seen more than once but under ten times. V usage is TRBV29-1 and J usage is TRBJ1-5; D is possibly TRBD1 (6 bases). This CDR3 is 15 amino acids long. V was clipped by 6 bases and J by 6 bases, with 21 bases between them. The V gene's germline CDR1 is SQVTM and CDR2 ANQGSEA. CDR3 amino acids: CSVAVLGGPSQPQHF. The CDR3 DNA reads TGCAGCGTCGCCGTTCTAGGGGGTCCCAGTCAGCCCCAGCATTTT.

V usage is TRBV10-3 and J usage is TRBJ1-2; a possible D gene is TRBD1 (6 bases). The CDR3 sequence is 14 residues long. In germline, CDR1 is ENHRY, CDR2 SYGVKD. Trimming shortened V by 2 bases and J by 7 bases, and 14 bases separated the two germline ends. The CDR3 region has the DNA TGTGCCATCAGTGAGAGGGGGGCGGAGGTTGGCTACACCTTC. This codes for CAISERGAEVGYTF.

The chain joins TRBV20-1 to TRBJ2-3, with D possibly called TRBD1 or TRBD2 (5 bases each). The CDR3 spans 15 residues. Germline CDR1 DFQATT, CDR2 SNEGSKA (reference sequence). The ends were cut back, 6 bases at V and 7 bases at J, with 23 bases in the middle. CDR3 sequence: CSALRDDVDLNTQYF. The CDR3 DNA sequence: TGCAGTGCCCTGAGGGACGATGTTGATTTGAATACGCAGTATTTT.

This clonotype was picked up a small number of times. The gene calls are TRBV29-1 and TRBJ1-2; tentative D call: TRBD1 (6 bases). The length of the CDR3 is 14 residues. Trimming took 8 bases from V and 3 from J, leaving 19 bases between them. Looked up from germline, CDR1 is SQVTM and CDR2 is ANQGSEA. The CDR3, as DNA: TGCAGCATTCGGGACACTTCAGCAGACTATGGCTACACCTTC. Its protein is CSIRDTSADYGYTF.

The CDR3 protein is CASSLNGPGKDYGYTF. CDR3 DNA: TGCGCCAGCAGCTTGAACGGGCCAGGCAAGGACTATGGCTACACCTTC. J is TRBJ1-2 and V is TRBV5-1, with D unclear. CDR3 length: 16 residues. The germline V and J ends were trimmed by 1 base and 3 bases, with 16 bases remaining between them. In germline, CDR1 is SGHRS, CDR2 YFSETQ.

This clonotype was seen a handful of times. This CDR3 is CASSFGGQGMNTEAFF. The CDR3 bases are TGTGCCAGCAGTTTCGGGGGGCAGGGGATGAACACTGAAGCTTTCTTT. The chain couples TRBV27 to TRBJ1-1; possibly TRBD1 for D (6 bases). In germline, CDR1 is MNHEY, CDR2 SMNVEV (reference sequence). V lost 3 bases, J lost 0 bases, and 14 bases lay in between. The CDR3 totals 16 residues.

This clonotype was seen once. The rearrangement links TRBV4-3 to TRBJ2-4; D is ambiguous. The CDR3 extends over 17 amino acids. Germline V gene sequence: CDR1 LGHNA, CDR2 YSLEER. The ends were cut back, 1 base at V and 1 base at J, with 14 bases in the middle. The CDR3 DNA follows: TGCGCCAGCAGCCAAGTGATGGCGTGTGGGGCCAAAAACATTCAGTACTTC. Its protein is CASSQVMACGAKNIQYF.

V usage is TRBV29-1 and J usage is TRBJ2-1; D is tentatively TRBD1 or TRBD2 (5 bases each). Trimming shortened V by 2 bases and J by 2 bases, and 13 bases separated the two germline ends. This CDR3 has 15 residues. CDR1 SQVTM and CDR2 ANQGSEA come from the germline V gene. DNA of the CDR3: TGCAGCGTTGAAAGGGACCGAGTTCCCTACAATGAGCAGTTCTTC. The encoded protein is CSVERDRVPYNEQFF.

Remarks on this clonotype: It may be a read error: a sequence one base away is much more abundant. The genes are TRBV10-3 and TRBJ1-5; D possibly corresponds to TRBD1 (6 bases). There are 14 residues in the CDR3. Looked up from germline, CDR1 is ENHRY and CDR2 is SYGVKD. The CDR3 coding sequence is TGTGTCATCAGATCGGACAGCAACAATCAGCCCCAGCATTTT. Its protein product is CVIRSDSNNQPQHF.

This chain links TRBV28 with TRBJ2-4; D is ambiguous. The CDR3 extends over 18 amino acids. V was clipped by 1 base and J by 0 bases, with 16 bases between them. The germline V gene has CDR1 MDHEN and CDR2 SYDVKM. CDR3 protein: CASSLLPSSNVAKNIQYF. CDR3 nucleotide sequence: TGTGCCAGCAGTTTATTGCCGAGCAGCAACGTAGCCAAAAACATTCAGTACTTC.

CDR3 DNA sequence: TGTGCCAGCAGCACCGGGACTAGCGGGACTAACGCCTACGAGCAGTACTTC. It encodes CASSTGTSGTNAYEQYF. The chain carries TRBV27 and TRBJ2-7, with 13 bases that match TRBD2. The CDR3 consists of 17 residues. Germline values: CDR1 MNHEY, CDR2 SMNVEV (reference sequence). Trimming took 6 bases from V and 2 from J; bases not matched to a gene: 10.

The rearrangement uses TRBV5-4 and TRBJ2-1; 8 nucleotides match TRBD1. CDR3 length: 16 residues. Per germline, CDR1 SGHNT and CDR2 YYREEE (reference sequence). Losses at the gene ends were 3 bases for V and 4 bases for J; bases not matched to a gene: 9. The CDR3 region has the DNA TGTGCCAGCAGCTCAGGGGGCGCCCCTGGGTACAATGAGCAGTTCTTC. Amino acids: CASSSGGAPGYNEQFF.

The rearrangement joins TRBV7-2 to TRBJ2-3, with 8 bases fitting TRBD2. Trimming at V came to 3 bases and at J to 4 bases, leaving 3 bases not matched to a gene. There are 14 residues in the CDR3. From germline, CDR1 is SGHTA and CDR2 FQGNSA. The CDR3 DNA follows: TGTGCCAGCAGCTTTAGCGGGAACGCAGATACGCAGTATTTT. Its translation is CASSFSGNADTQYF.

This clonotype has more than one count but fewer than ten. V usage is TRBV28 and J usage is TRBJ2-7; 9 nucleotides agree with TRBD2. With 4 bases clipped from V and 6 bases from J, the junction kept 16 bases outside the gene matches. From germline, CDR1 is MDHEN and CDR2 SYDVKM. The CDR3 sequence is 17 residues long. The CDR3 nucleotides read TGTGCCAGCAGTTGGGGACTAGCTCTTGGGGCAAACTCCGAGCAGTACTTC. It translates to CASSWGLALGANSEQYF.

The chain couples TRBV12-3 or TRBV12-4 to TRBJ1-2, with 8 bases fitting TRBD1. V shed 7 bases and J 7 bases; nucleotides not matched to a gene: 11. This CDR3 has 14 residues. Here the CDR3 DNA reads TGTGCCAGCATCCCAGGGGGCAAGGGGTTTGGCTACACCTTC. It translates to CASIPGGKGFGYTF.

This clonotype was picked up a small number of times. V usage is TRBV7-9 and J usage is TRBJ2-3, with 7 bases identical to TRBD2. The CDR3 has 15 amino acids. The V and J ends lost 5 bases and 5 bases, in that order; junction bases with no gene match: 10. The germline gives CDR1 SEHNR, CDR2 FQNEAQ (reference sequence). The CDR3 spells CASSPEAGEVDTQYF. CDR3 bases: TGTGCCAGCAGCCCCGAGGCGGGAGAGGTAGATACGCAGTATTTT.

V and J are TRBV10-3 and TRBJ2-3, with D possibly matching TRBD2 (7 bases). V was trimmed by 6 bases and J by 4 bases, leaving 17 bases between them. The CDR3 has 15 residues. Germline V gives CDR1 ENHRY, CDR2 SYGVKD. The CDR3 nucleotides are TGTGCCATCAGCCGCGGGGGCAGAGCGCCAGATACGCAGTATTTT. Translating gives CAISRGGRAPDTQYF.

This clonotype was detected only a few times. The CDR3 here is CASSGFGLYGYTF. In DNA, the CDR3 is TGTGCCAGCAGTGGTTTTGGGTTGTATGGCTACACCTTC. This chain connects TRBV6-1 to TRBJ1-2, with D unresolved. CDR3 length equals 13 residues. Trimming shortened V by 4 bases and J by 5 bases, and 11 bases separated the two germline ends. Germline CDR1 is MNHNS and CDR2 is SASEGT.

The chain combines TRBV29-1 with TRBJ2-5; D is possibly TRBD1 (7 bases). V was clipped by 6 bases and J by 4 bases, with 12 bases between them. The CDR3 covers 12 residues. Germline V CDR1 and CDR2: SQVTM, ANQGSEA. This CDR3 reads CSVHQGGETQYF. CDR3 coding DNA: TGCAGCGTGCACCAGGGGGGAGAGACCCAGTACTTC. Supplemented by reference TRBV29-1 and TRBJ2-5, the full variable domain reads SAVISQKPSRDICQRGTSLTIQCQVDSQVTMMFWYRQQPGQSLTLIATANQGSEATYESGFVIDKFPISRPNLTFSTLTVSNMSPEDSSIYLCSVHQGGETQYFGPGTRLLVL.

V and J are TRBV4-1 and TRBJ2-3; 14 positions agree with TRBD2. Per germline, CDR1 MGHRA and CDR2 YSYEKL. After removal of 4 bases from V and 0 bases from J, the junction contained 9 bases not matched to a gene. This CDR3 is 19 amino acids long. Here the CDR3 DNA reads TGCGCCAGCAGCCGGCAATCGGGACTAGCGGGGGCTAGCACAGATACGCAGTATTTT. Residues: CASSRQSGLAGASTDTQYF.